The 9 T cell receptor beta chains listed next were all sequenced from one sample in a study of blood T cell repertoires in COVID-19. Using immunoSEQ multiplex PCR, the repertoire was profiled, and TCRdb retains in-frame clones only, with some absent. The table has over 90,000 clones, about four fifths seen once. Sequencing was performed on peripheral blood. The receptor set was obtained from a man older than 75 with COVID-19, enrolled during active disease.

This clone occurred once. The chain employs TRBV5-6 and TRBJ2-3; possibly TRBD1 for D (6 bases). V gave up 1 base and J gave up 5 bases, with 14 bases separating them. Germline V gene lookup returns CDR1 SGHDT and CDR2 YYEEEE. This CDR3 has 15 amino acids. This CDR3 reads CASSLLQGRRDTQYF. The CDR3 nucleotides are TGTGCCAGCAGCTTGTTACAGGGAAGAAGAGATACGCAGTATTTT.

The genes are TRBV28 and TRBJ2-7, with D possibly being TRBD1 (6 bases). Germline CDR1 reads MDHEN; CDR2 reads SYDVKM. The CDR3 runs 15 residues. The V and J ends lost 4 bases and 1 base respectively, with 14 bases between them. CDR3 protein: CASSSPTGFSYEQYF. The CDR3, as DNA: TGTGCCAGCAGTTCCCCGACAGGTTTTTCCTACGAGCAGTACTTC.

The DNA of the CDR3 is TGTGCCAGCAGGGGACAGGGGATCCACAATGAGCAGTTCTTC. Translation gives CASRGQGIHNEQFF. V is TRBV6-5 and J is TRBJ2-1; TRBD1 matches 10 bases. From germline, CDR1 is MNHEY and CDR2 SVGAGI. This CDR3 is built from 14 residues. Losses at the gene ends were 6 bases for V and 5 bases for J; bases not matched to a gene: 4.

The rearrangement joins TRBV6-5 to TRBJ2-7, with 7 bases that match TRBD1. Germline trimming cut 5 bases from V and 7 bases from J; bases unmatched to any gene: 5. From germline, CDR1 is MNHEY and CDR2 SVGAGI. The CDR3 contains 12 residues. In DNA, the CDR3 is TGTGCCAGCAGTACAGGGGCCGTGGAGCAGTACTTC. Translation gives CASSTGAVEQYF.

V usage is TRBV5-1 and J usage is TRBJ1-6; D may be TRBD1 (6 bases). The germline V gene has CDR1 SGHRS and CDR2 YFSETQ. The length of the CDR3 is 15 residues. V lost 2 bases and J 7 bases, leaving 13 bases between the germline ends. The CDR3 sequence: CASSLQGRENSPLHF. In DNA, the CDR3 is TGCGCCAGCAGCTTACAGGGTCGAGAGAATTCACCCCTCCACTTT.

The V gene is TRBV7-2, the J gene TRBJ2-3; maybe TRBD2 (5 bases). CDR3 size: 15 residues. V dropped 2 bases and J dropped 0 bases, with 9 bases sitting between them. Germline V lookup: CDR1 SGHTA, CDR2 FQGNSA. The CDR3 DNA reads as TGTGCCAGCAGCTTAAGGACTTCGAGCACAGATACGCAGTATTTT. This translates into CASSLRTSSTDTQYF.

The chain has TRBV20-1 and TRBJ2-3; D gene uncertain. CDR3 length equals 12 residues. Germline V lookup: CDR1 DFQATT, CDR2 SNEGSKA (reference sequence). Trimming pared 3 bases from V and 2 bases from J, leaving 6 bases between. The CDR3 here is CSASLNTDTQYF. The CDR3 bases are TGCAGTGCTAGTTTAAACACAGATACGCAGTATTTT.

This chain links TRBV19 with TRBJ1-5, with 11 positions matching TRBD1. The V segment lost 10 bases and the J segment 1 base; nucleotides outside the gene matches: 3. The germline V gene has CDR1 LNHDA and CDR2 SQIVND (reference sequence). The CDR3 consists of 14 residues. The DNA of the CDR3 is TGTGCCACCCGGGACAGGGGGAGCAATCAGCCCCAGCATTTT. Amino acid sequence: CATRDRGSNQPQHF.

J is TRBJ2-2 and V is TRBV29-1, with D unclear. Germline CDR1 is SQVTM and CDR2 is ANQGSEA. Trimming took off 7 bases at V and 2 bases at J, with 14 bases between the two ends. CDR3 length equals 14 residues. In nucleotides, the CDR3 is TGCAGCGCCGCTAGATCCCAAAACACCGGGGAGCTGTTTTTT. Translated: CSAARSQNTGELFF.